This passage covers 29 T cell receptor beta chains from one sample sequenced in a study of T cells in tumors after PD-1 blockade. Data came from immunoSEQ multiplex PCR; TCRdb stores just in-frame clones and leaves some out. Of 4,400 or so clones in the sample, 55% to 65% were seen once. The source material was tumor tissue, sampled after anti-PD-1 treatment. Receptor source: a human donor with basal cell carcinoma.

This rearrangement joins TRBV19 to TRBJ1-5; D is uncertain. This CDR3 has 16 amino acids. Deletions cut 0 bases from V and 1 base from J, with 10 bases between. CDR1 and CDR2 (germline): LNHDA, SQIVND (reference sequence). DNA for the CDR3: TGTGCCAGTAGTATAGAAGGAGCTTGGAGCAATCAGCCCCAGCATTTT. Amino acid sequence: CASSIEGAWSNQPQHF.

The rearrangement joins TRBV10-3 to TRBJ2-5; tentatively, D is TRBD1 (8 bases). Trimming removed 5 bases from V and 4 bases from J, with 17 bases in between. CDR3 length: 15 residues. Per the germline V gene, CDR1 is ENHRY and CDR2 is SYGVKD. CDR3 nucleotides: TGTGCCATCAGTTCAGGACAGGGCGGGGGAGAGACCCAGTACTTC. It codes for CAISSGQGGGETQYF.

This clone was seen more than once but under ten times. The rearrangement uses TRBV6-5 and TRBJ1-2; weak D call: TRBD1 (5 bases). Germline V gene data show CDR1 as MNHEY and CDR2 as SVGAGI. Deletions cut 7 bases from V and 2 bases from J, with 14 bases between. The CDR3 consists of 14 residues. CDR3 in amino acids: CASTPDDSNYGYTF. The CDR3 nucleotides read TGTGCCAGCACCCCAGACGACAGCAACTATGGCTACACCTTC.

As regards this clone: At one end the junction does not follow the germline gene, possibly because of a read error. The CDR3 bases are TGTGCCAGCAGTTACTCGAGAGGATTTGCATTC. It encodes CASSYSRGFAF. This chain links TRBV6-2 or TRBV6-3 with TRBJ1-2; D remains ambiguous. Germline V lookup: CDR1 MNHEY, CDR2 SVGEGT. This CDR3 comprises 11 residues.

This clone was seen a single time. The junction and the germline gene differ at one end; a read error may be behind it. CDR3 sequence reads: CASCDRENSPLHF. CDR3 in DNA: TGTGCCAGCTGTGACAGGGAGAATTCACCCCTCCACTTT. This chain links TRBV6-1 with TRBJ1-6; TRBD1 aligns across 7 bases. The CDR3 covers 13 residues. Germline lookup yields CDR1 MNHNS and CDR2 SASEGT.

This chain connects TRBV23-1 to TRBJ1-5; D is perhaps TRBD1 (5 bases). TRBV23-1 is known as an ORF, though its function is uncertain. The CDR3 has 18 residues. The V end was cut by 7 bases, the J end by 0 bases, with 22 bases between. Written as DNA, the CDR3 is TGCGCCAGCACTCTCAAAGGTCGACAGAGCCTTAGCAATCAGCCCCAGCATTTT. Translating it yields CASTLKGRQSLSNQPQHF.

Here the CDR3 reads CASAQGQLNTEAFF. CDR3 sequence (DNA): TGTGCCAGCGCCCAGGGACAGTTAAACACTGAAGCTTTCTTT. The chain has TRBV6-5 and TRBJ1-1; 7 bases align to TRBD1. In germline, CDR1 is MNHEY, CDR2 SVGAGI. Unmatched junction bases numbered 8, after V lost 8 bases and J lost 2 bases. The CDR3 length is 14 residues.

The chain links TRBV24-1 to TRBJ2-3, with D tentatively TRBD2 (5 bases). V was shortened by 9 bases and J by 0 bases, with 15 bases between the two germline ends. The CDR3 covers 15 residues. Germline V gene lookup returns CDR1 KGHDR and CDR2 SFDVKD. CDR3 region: CATGKDLSSTDTQYF. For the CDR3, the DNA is TGTGCCACCGGGAAGGACTTATCTAGCACAGATACGCAGTATTTT.

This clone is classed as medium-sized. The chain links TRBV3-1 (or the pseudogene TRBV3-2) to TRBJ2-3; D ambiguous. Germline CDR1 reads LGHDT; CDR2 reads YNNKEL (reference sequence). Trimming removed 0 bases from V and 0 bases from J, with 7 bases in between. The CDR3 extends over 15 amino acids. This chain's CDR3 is CASSQDLGSTDTQYF. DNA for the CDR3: TGTGCCAGCAGCCAAGATTTAGGTAGCACAGATACGCAGTATTTT.

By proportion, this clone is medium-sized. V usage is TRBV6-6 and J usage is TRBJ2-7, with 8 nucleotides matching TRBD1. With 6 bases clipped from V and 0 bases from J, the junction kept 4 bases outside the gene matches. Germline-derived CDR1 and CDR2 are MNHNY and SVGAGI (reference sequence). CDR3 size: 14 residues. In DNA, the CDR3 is TGTGCCAGCAGATTCAGGGGGCTCTCCTACGAGCAGTACTTC. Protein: CASRFRGLSYEQYF.

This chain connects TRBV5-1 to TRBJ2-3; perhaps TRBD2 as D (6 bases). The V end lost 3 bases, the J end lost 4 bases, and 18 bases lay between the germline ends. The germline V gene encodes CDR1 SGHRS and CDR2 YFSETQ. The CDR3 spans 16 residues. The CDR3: CASSSNGRRVADTQYF. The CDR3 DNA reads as TGCGCCAGCAGCTCGAACGGCAGGAGGGTAGCAGATACGCAGTATTTT.

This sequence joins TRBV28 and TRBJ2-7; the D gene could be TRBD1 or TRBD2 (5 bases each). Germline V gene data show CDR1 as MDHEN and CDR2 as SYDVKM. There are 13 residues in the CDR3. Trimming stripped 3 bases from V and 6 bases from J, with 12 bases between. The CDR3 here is CASSFRGTAEQYF. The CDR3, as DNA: TGTGCCAGCAGTTTTAGAGGGACGGCCGAGCAGTACTTC. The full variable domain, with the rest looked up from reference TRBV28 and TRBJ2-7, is DVKVTQSSRYLVKRTGEKVFLECVQDMDHENMFWYRQDPGLGLRLIYFSYDVKMKEKGDIPEGYSVSREKKERFSLILESASTNQTSMYLCASSFRGTAEQYFGPGTRLTVT.

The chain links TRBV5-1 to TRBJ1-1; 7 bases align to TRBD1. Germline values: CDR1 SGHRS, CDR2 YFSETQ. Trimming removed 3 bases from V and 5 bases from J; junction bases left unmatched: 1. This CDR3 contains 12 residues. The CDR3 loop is CASSWDSTEAFF. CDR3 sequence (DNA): TGCGCCAGCAGCTGGGACAGTACTGAAGCTTTCTTT.

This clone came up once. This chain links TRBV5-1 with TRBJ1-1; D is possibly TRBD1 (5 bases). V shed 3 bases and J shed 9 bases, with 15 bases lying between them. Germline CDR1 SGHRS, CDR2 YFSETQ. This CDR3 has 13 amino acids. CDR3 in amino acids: CASSSDTRRKAFF. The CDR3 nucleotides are TGCGCCAGCAGCTCGGACACCCGAAGGAAAGCTTTCTTT.

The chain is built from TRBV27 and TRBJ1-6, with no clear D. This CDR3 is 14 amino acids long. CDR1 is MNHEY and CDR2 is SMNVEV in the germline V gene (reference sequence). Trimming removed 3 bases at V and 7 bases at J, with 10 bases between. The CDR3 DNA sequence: TGTGCCAGCAGTTTTCTAGGCCAAAATTCACCCCTCCACTTT. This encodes CASSFLGQNSPLHF.

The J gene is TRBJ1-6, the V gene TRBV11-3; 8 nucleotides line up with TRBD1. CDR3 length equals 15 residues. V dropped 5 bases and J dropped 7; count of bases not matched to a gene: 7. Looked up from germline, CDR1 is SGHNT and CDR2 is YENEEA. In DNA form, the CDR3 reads TGTGCCAGCAGCCCCGGACAGGGCGAAAATTCACCCCTCCACTTT. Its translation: CASSPGQGENSPLHF.

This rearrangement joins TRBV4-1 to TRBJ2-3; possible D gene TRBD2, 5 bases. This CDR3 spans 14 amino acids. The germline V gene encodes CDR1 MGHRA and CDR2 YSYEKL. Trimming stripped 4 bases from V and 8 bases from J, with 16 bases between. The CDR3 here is CASSPGRDFGTQYF. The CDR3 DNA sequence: TGCGCCAGCAGCCCAGGACGGGATTTTGGTACGCAGTATTTT.

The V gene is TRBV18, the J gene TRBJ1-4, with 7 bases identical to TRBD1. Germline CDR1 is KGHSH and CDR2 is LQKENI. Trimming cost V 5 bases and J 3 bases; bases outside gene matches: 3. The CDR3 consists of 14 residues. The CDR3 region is CASSLDRPNEKLFF. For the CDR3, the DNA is TGTGCCAGCTCATTGGACAGGCCTAATGAAAAACTGTTTTTT.

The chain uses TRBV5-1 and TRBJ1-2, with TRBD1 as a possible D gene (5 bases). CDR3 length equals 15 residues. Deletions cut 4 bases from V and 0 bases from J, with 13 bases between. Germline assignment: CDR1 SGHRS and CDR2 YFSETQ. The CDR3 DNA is TGCGCCAGCAGCACGGGACTGACTGCTAACTATGGCTACACCTTC. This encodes CASSTGLTANYGYTF. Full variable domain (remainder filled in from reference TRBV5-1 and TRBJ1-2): KAGVTQTPRYLIKTRGQQVTLSCSPISGHRSVSWYQQTPGQGLQFLFEYFSETQRNKGNFPGRFSGRQFSNSRSEMNVSTLELGDSALYLCASSTGLTANYGYTFGSGTRLTVV.

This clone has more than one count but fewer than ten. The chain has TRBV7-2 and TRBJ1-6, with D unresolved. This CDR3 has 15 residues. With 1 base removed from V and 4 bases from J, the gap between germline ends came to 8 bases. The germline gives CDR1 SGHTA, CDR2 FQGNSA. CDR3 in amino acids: CASSLVGQYNSPLHF. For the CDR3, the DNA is TGTGCCAGCAGCTTAGTAGGCCAGTATAATTCACCCCTCCACTTT. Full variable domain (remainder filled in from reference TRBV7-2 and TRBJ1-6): GAGVSQSPSNKVTEKGKDVELRCDPISGHTALYWYRQSLGQGLEFLIYFQGNSAPDKSGLPSDRFSAERTGGSVSTLTIQRTQQEDSAVYLCASSLVGQYNSPLHFGNGTRLTVT.

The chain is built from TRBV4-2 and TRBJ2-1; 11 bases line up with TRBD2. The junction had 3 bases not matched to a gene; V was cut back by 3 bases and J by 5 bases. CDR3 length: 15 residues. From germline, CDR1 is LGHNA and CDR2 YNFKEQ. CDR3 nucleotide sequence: TGTGCCAGCAGCCAGGGGACTAGCGGTGACAATGAGCAGTTCTTC. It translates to CASSQGTSGDNEQFF.

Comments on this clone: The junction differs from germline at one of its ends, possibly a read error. The DNA of the CDR3 is TGTGCTAGCAGGACATCAGACAGCAGAGAGACCCAGTACTTC. Protein product: CASRTSDSRETQYF. V is TRBV7-7 and J is TRBJ2-5; weak D call: TRBD1 (5 bases). The germline V gene encodes CDR1 SSHAT and CDR2 FNYEAQ (reference sequence). The CDR3 spans 14 residues.

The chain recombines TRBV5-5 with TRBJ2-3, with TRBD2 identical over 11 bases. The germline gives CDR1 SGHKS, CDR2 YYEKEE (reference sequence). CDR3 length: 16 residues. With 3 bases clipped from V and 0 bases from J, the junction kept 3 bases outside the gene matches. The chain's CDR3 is CASSSGLAGSTDTQYF. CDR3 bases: TGTGCCAGCAGCTCCGGACTAGCGGGTAGCACAGATACGCAGTATTTT.

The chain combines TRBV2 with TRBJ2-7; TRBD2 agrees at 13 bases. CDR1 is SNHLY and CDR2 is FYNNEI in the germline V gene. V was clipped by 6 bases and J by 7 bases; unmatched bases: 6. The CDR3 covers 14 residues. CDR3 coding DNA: TGTGCCAGCAGAACTAGCGGGGGGGCCGGAGAGCAGTACTTC. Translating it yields CASRTSGGAGEQYF.

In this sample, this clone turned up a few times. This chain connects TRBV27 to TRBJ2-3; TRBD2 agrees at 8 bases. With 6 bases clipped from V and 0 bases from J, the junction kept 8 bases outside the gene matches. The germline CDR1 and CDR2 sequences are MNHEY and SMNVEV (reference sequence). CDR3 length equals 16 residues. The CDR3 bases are TGTGCCAGCAGCCAGAGCACTAGCGGTAGCACAGATACGCAGTATTTT. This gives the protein CASSQSTSGSTDTQYF.

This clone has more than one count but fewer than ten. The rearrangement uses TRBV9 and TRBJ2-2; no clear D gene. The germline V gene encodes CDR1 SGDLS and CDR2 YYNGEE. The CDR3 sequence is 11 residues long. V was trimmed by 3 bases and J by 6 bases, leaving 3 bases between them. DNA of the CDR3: TGTGCCAGCAGCGGGGCCGGGGAGCTGTTTTTT. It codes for CASSGAGELFF.

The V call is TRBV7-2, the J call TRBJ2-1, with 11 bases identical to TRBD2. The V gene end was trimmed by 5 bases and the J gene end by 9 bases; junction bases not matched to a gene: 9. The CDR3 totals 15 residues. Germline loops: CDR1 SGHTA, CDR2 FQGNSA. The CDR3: CASSIIAGGQSEQFF. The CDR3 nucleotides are TGTGCCAGCAGCATTATAGCGGGGGGGCAAAGTGAGCAGTTCTTC.

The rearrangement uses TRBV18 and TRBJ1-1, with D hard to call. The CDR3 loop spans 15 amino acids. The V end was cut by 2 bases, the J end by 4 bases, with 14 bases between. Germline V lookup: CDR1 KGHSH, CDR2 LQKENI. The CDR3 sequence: CASSPSSVRGTEAFF. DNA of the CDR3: TGTGCCAGCTCACCAAGTTCAGTCCGGGGCACTGAAGCTTTCTTT.

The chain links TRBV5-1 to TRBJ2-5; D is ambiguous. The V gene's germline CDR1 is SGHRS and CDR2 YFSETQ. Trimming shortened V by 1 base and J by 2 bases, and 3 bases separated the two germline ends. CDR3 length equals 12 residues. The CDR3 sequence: CASSLRQETQYF. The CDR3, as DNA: TGCGCCAGCAGCTTGCGTCAAGAGACCCAGTACTTC.